Listed below are T cell receptor beta chains from one sample, sequenced in a study of Graves' ophthalmopathy and Graves' hyperthyroidism. TCRdb re-derived calls from the multiplex PCR reads in MiXCR, one entry per CDR3 protein. The sample consists of under 350,000 distinct CDR3 sequences, about 17% of them appearing once. The sample consisted of peripheral blood. These receptors all come from an adult man with Graves' ophthalmopathy. Both conserved end residues are part of each CDR3. D genes are given only for firm matches. The size field is filled for only some rows; it gives once, few, many or a size class.

DNA	CDR3	J	D	size	V	length
TGTGCCAGCAGTTTACCCGGGACAGGGTGGGAGACCCAGTACTTC	CASSLPGTGWETQYF	TRBJ2-5	TRBD1	.	TRBV28	15
TGTGCCAGCAGCATCCGAGCGGGGAACACTGAAGCTTTCTTT	CASSIRAGNTEAFF	TRBJ1-1	.	.	TRBV7-2	14
TGTGCCAGCAGCACATACGGCCTAGGCCAAGAGACCCAGTACTTC	CASSTYGLGQETQYF	TRBJ2-5	.	many	TRBV5-6	15
TGCAGTGCTGGCTTTGGGGGAGGGGGGGAGACCCAGTACTTC	CSAGFGGGGETQYF	TRBJ2-5	.	many	TRBV20-1	14
TGCAGCGTTACAGGACAGGGGGAATCTGGGGCCAACGTCCTGACTTTC	CSVTGQGESGANVLTF	TRBJ2-6	TRBD1	many	TRBV29-1	16
TGTGCCAGCAGTTTCGGACAGATAGCTTTCTTT	CASSFGQIAFF	TRBJ1-1	.	many	TRBV12-3/TRBV12-4	11
TGTGCCAGCAGCCGCCGCCGGGGTCAAGAGACCCAGTACTTC	CASSRRRGQETQYF	TRBJ2-5	.	many	TRBV7-2	14
TGTGCCAGCAAACCCGGGACAGGGAGGCACGAGCAGTACTTC	CASKPGTGRHEQYF	TRBJ2-7	TRBD1	many	TRBV6-1	14
TGTGCCAGCAGCCAAGACGGTCCGGCGGGGGTTAATACCGGGGAGCTGTTTTTT	CASSQDGPAGVNTGELFF	TRBJ2-2	TRBD2	many	TRBV4-2	18
TGTGCCAGTAGTATCCCTGGGGGGGCTCAGCCCCAGCATTTT	CASSIPGGAQPQHF	TRBJ1-5	.	many	TRBV19	14
TGTGCCAGCAGCGCACAGGGCCAGAACACTGAAGCTTTCTTT	CASSAQGQNTEAFF	TRBJ1-1	.	many	TRBV9	14